Listed below are T cell receptor beta chains from one sample, sequenced in a study of post-analysis software for immune sequencing data. TCRdb used MiXCR to reprocess the PCR reads, holding one entry per CDR3 protein. The table lists fewer than 700,000 distinct CDR3 sequences, 44% of them singletons. Sequencing was performed on blood. The source is a girl between 10 and 17 years old with multiple sclerosis. Both conserved end residues are part of each CDR3. Each record gives: J gene, V gene, clone size, D gene, CDR3 DNA, CDR3 protein. D genes are given only for firm matches. Clone size is not always given. Where it is, it says once, few, many or a class for expanded clones.

>TRBJ2-1|TRBV6-5|-|-
TGTGCCAGCTCCCCCCGCATAAAGTACAATGAGCAGTTCTTC
CASSPRIKYNEQFF
>TRBJ2-3|TRBV5-1|-|-
TGCGCCAGCAGCTTGGACCTGGCCATCACAGATACGCAGTATTTT
CASSLDLAITDTQYF
>TRBJ2-3|TRBV29-1|few|TRBD2
TGCAGCGCGGGGGGTTCCAGAGATACGCAGTATTTT
CSAGGSRDTQYF
>TRBJ2-7|TRBV11-2|few|TRBD2
TGTGCCAGCAGTTACTCCGGGGGGACTAGCAGCTACGAGCAGTACTTC
CASSYSGGTSSYEQYF
>TRBJ2-5|TRBV7-3|-|TRBD2
TGTGCCAGCAGCTTAAACAGCCGGGGATCTGCGGGAGACCAGTACTTC
CASSLNSRGSAGDQYF
>TRBJ2-7|TRBV18|-|-
TGTGCCAGCTCCCTACTTTTTGAATCAAGCTCCTACGAGCAGTACTTC
CASSLLFESSSYEQYF
>TRBJ1-2|TRBV6-2/TRBV6-3|-|TRBD1
TGTGCCAGCAGCGAGCGGGACAGGGCCGGTAGCACCTTC
CASSERDRAGSTF
>TRBJ2-3|TRBV20-1|-|-
TGCAGCGCTAGAGAATTCGGGGGTCCGGTTACAAATACGCAGTATTTT
CSAREFGGPVTNTQYF
>TRBJ2-3|TRBV29-1|-|TRBD1
TGCAGCGTGGGACAGGGAGATATAACAGATACGCAGTATTTT
CSVGQGDITDTQYF
>TRBJ2-3|TRBV19|-|-
TGTGCCAGTAGTATTAGAGGGCCGAGAGATACGCAGTATTTT
CASSIRGPRDTQYF
>TRBJ2-7|TRBV4-1|few|TRBD2
TGCGCCAGCAGCACGCGGGAGACAAAGGAGCAGTACTTC
CASSTRETKEQYF
>TRBJ2-2|TRBV29-1|-|TRBD1
TGCAGCGTGGGGACAGTCGCGAACACCGGGGAGCTGTTTTTT
CSVGTVANTGELFF
>TRBJ1-2|TRBV5-5|-|-
TGTGTCAGCAGCCCAAGAAGGGACATCTATGGCTACACCTTC
CVSSPRRDIYGYTF
>TRBJ2-1|TRBV5-1|once|-
TGCGCCAGCACGACCGGGACGGCCTACAATGAGCAGTTCTTC
CASTTGTAYNEQFF
>TRBJ2-3|TRBV5-1|-|-
TGCGCCAGCGCCGAATCTAGCACAGATACGCAGTATTTT
CASAESSTDTQYF
>TRBJ1-2|TRBV5-5|few|TRBD1
TGTGCCAGCAGCTTCGGGACAGGGGCCTATGGCTACACCTTC
CASSFGTGAYGYTF
>TRBJ2-5|TRBV7-9|-|-
TGTGCCAGCAGCCTATTAGAATTCAAGGAGACCCAGTACTTC
CASSLLEFKETQYF
>TRBJ1-2|TRBV4-1|-|-
TGCGCCAGCAGCCAAGATGGAGGACGACGGATTATTAACTATGGCTACACCTTC
CASSQDGGRRIINYGYTF